This T cell receptor beta chain was recorded in a study of T cells after yellow fever vaccination (dated by TCRdb to between 2018 and 2021). Some background on the complete study: Libraries from fractions with low cell numbers were prepared with the SMART-Seq v4 Ultra Low Input RNA kit. Bulk TCR alpha and beta repertoires were sequenced longitudinally to track T-cell clones before and after primary and booster YFV17D yellow fever vaccination. The cohort comprised two healthy male donors, one aged 18 to 30 and one aged 30 to 39 years. Blood was collected at multiple timepoints before and after primary and secondary immunization, and bulk PBMC replicates and cell subsets were isolated. Overall study results and their limits: After the booster, most of the clones that had expanded following primary vaccination were detected again (about 95% of CD4 and around 88% of CD8), which suggests that memory was broadly maintained. A small fraction of clonotypes appeared in both the CD4 and CD8 compartments, likely as a result of convergent recombination. Computational filtering was required because FACS-sorted repertoires could contain abundant contaminating clonotypes from the bulk population. Because only a couple of donors were included in the study, the extent to which the findings can be generalized is limited. Compared with the primary T-cell response, the secondary T-cell response was weaker but faster, peaking on day 5 rather than day 15.

Instrument on record: Illumina NovaSeq 6000. TCR cDNA was made using 5'RACE template switching, a step that added a universal primer site and unique molecular identifiers. cDNA synthesis was primed from both the TCR alpha and TCR beta constant segments. Two PCR steps were used to amplify libraries, with sample barcodes and sequencing adapters being added in the second step. Libraries were sequenced on Illumina HiSeq 2500 (2x100 bp) or NovaSeq (2x150 bp). The study's processing was this. MIGEC handled demultiplexing of reads and collapsing into UMI consensus sequences, while MiXCR performed V(D)J alignment. Using edgeR on replicate PBMC samples, clonotypes were called vaccine-responding if FDR was below 0.01 and the log2 fold change was above 5 up to day 15. Each bulk clonotype received a CD4 or CD8 identity based on whether the sequenced CD4 or CD8 repertoire contained that clonotype at higher abundance. The public reads were run again by TCRdb, first through fastp at Q25 and then through MiXCR, and only productive beta chains were kept. Every distinct CDR3 protein forms one entry, paired with its most common genes and DNA. The V and J calls were not made by the authors but by TCRdb's processing. The sample table shows some 300,000 distinct CDR3 sequences, and around 3.9% are seen once. The top ten hold less than 25% of the sample.

The treatment or condition label, read with the paper, signifies: live attenuated yellow fever vaccine strain. At each blood-draw timepoint, two biological replicates of bulk PBMCs were collected. A standard Ficoll-Paque protocol was used to isolate PBMCs from peripheral blood. TriZol was used to extract RNA from bulk PBMCs, from CD4 and CD8 fractions, and from dextramer-positive and dextramer-negative fractions. In the case of this clonotype: The antigen it binds to is not known. This may come from a read error, since a much larger clone is one base off.

The CDR3 starts with the cysteine, ends with the phenylalanine, and has 15 residues. Of all the DNA, just the CDR3 is kept, 45 bases in frame from base 1. V trim: 2 bases; J trim: 5 bases; unmatched bases: 5. Per the germline V gene (reference sequence), LNHDA is the CDR1 and SQIVND is the CDR2. The V gene is TRBV19 and the J gene is TRBJ2-3, and 9 junction bases match TRBD2. The clonotype was recovered from a man between 18 and 29 years old who received the YFV17D yellow fever vaccine. Material: PBMCs, obtained on the day of the yellow fever booster vaccination. For the CDR3, the sequence is CASSIRRGGQDTQYF. The nucleotide sequence reads TGTGCCAGTAGTATAAGGCGGGGGGGCCAAGATACGCAGTATTTT.